These 30 T cell receptor beta chains share one sample of origin, sequenced in a study of blood T cell repertoires in COVID-19. Data came from immunoSEQ multiplex PCR; TCRdb stores just in-frame clones and leaves some out. The sample includes 100,000 or so clones, 90% to 95% seen only once; the top ten take more than 4%. What was sequenced was peripheral blood. The receptors were gathered from a human donor with active COVID-19. The donor label of this sample is uncertain.

The J gene is TRBJ1-1, the V gene TRBV6-5, with D possibly TRBD1 on 6 matching bases. Between the trimmed V and J ends, which lost 0 bases and 7 bases, there was a span of 15 bases. The CDR3 totals 15 residues. The V gene's germline CDR1 is MNHEY and CDR2 SVGAGI. CDR3 region: CASSYSPGHGDEAFF. The CDR3 DNA sequence: TGTGCCAGCAGTTACTCCCCGGGACATGGAGATGAAGCTTTCTTT.

The chain employs TRBV3-1 (or the pseudogene TRBV3-2) and TRBJ2-3, with 10 bases identical to TRBD2. The trim removed 0 bases at V and 0 bases at J, leaving 9 bases unmatched. Germline V lookup: CDR1 LGHDT, CDR2 YNNKEL (reference sequence). There are 19 residues in the CDR3. The CDR3, as DNA: TGTGCCAGCAGCCAAGAACCGGGACTAGCGCGGCCTAGCACAGATACGCAGTATTTT. This sequence encodes CASSQEPGLARPSTDTQYF.

For this clone: One end of the junction fails to match germline, which may point to a read error. J is TRBJ2-7 and V is TRBV7-7; TRBD2 aligns across 7 bases. Germline-derived CDR1 and CDR2 are SSHAT and FNYEAQ (reference sequence). The CDR3 sequence is 15 residues long. The CDR3 sequence is CASSSDGGVPYEQYF. As DNA, the CDR3 is TGTGCTAGCAGCTCCGATGGGGGGGTCCCCTACGAGCAGTACTTC.

This clone was seen a single time. The rearrangement uses TRBV5-5 and TRBJ1-5, with D hard to call. V was trimmed by 0 bases and J by 5 bases, leaving 6 bases between them. Germline V lookup: CDR1 SGHKS, CDR2 YYEKEE (reference sequence). This CDR3 is 13 amino acids long. Here the CDR3 DNA reads TGTGCCAGCAGCTTGGGCAGATATCAGCCCCAGCATTTT. Translating it yields CASSLGRYQPQHF.

V is TRBV7-2 and J is TRBJ2-1; TRBD1 might be the D (5 bases). CDR3 length equals 13 residues. Germline V gives CDR1 SGHTA, CDR2 FQGNSA. The V gene lost 5 bases and the J gene lost 9 bases, with 14 bases spanning the gap. The DNA for the CDR3 is TGTGCCAGCAGCCCAACAACAGGTGCTGAGCAGTTCTTC. Translated, it gives CASSPTTGAEQFF.

The V gene is TRBV29-1, the J gene TRBJ2-7; weak D call: TRBD1 (5 bases). CDR1 is SQVTM, CDR2 ANQGSEA, per germline. CDR3 length: 11 residues. Trimming removed 6 bases from V and 3 bases from J, with 9 bases in between. The CDR3 spells CSVADSYEQYF. CDR3 in DNA: TGCAGCGTCGCAGACAGCTACGAGCAGTACTTC.

The J gene is TRBJ2-1, the V gene TRBV19, with a possible D match to TRBD2 (6 bases). V lost 3 bases to trimming and J lost 4 bases, with 16 bases between them. This CDR3 spans 16 amino acids. Germline values: CDR1 LNHDA, CDR2 SQIVND (reference sequence). CDR3 sequence (DNA): TGTGCCAGTAGTATCCTCGGGACTTTCGGATACAATGAGCAGTTCTTC. The encoded protein is CASSILGTFGYNEQFF.

The chain links TRBV5-4 to TRBJ2-5; perhaps TRBD2 as D (6 bases). The CDR3 extends over 15 amino acids. Germline V gives CDR1 SGHNT, CDR2 YYREEE (reference sequence). Trimming removed 3 bases at V and 1 base at J, with 13 bases between. CDR3 sequence (DNA): TGTGCCAGCAGCTGGGCGGGGCCGATCCAAGAGACCCAGTACTTC. This codes for CASSWAGPIQETQYF.

V usage is TRBV7-2 and J usage is TRBJ2-7; TRBD1 matches 8 bases. The germline V gene has CDR1 SGHTA and CDR2 FQGNSA. The CDR3 contains 14 residues. J was trimmed by 3 bases and V by 5 bases; bases with no gene match: 6. The CDR3 is CASSPGQGFYEQYF. In DNA form, the CDR3 reads TGTGCCAGCAGCCCCGGACAGGGCTTCTACGAGCAGTACTTC.

The V call is TRBV2, the J call TRBJ2-7; the match to TRBD1 covers 9 bases. This CDR3 is 14 amino acids long. Unmatched junction bases numbered 7, after V lost 6 bases and J lost 4 bases. CDR1 SNHLY and CDR2 FYNNEI come from the germline V gene. The CDR3 DNA is TGTGCCAGCAGCACCGGGACAGGGACGTACGAGCAGTACTTC. The encoded protein is CASSTGTGTYEQYF.

The chain joins TRBV2 to TRBJ2-7; the match to TRBD2 covers 12 bases. This CDR3 is built from 14 residues. Germline CDR1 and CDR2: SNHLY and FYNNEI. With 6 bases clipped from V and 3 bases from J, the junction kept 3 bases outside the gene matches. The CDR3 is CASSGLAGFYEQYF. CDR3 bases: TGTGCCAGCAGCGGACTAGCGGGGTTCTACGAGCAGTACTTC.

The J gene is TRBJ2-7, the V gene TRBV7-2; 8 positions match TRBD2. V was pared by 5 bases and J by 2 bases, with 8 bases of the junction left unmatched. CDR1 SGHTA and CDR2 FQGNSA come from the germline V gene. The CDR3 spans 15 residues. CDR3 region: CASSAGGGPTYEQYF. The DNA of the CDR3 is TGTGCCAGCAGCGCGGGAGGTGGCCCAACCTACGAGCAGTACTTC. Combining the CDR3 with reference TRBV7-2 and TRBJ2-7 gives the whole variable domain GAGVSQSPSNKVTEKGKDVELRCDPISGHTALYWYRQSLGQGLEFLIYFQGNSAPDKSGLPSDRFSAERTGGSVSTLTIQRTQQEDSAVYLCASSAGGGPTYEQYFGPGTRLTVT.

The J gene is TRBJ2-1, the V gene TRBV20-1; TRBD2 agrees at 11 bases. The CDR3 runs 17 residues. The ends lost 3 bases at V and 6 bases at J; junction bases unmatched: 13. Germline CDR1 is DFQATT and CDR2 is SNEGSKA (reference sequence). The CDR3 here is CSASVFRSGTSGNEQFF. CDR3 in DNA: TGCAGTGCTAGTGTGTTTCGGTCGGGGACTAGCGGCAATGAGCAGTTCTTC.

The chain is built from TRBV27 and TRBJ2-2, with TRBD2 identical over 9 bases. In germline, CDR1 is MNHEY, CDR2 SMNVEV (reference sequence). The CDR3 extends over 15 amino acids. The J segment lost 6 bases and the V segment lost 5 bases, leaving 7 bases of the junction unmatched. The CDR3 reads CASSRGRAWAGELFF. The CDR3 bases are TGTGCCAGCAGTCGCGGGAGGGCCTGGGCCGGGGAGCTGTTTTTT.

The chain uses TRBV2 and TRBJ2-5, with D maybe TRBD2 (6 bases). Deletions cut 2 bases from V and 5 bases from J, with 15 bases between. The CDR3 spans 15 residues. CDR1 and CDR2 from the germline V gene are SNHLY and FYNNEI. CDR3 bases: TGTGCCAGCAGTGAACAAGGTGGGAGCGGGGAGACCCAGTACTTC. Encoded protein: CASSEQGGSGETQYF.

The chain joins TRBV2 to TRBJ2-1; D is possibly TRBD2 (6 bases). Trimming removed 4 bases at V and 6 bases at J, with 19 bases between. The length of the CDR3 is 16 residues. Germline CDR1 is SNHLY and CDR2 is FYNNEI. CDR3 sequence reads: CASSVEAGNVGNEQFF. In nucleotides, the CDR3 is TGTGCCAGCAGTGTGGAGGCGGGAAATGTAGGCAATGAGCAGTTCTTC.

The chain is built from TRBV7-6 and TRBJ2-6, with D hard to call. Looked up from germline, CDR1 is SGHVS and CDR2 is FNYEAQ. This CDR3 is built from 15 residues. V lost 2 bases, J lost 1 base, and 6 bases lay in between. CDR3 sequence (DNA): TGTGCCAGCAGCTTACGCAGATCTGGGGCCAACGTCCTGACTTTC. It encodes CASSLRRSGANVLTF.

V usage is TRBV6-1 and J usage is TRBJ2-1; TRBD1 matches 11 bases. This CDR3 is built from 17 residues. Germline V gives CDR1 MNHNS, CDR2 SASEGT. Trimming at V came to 0 bases and at J to 4 bases, leaving 5 bases not matched to a gene. The CDR3 sequence is CASSEAHGTGGYNEQFF. The DNA of the CDR3 is TGTGCCAGCAGTGAAGCCCATGGGACAGGGGGATACAATGAGCAGTTCTTC.

This clone was seen once. The chain carries TRBV28 and TRBJ2-1; D is unclear. The germline CDR1 and CDR2 sequences are MDHEN and SYDVKM. The CDR3 runs to 11 residues. V lost 4 bases, J lost 4 bases, and 2 bases lay in between. For the CDR3, the DNA is TGTGCCAGCAGTTCATACAATGAGCAGTTCTTC. Protein product: CASSSYNEQFF.

The rearrangement uses TRBV9 and TRBJ2-1, with D tentatively TRBD2 (6 bases). The germline gives CDR1 SGDLS, CDR2 YYNGEE. Trimming pared 2 bases from V and 3 bases from J, leaving 12 bases between. The CDR3 contains 15 residues. The CDR3 protein is CASSVLAGNYNEQFF. The CDR3 DNA reads as TGTGCCAGCAGCGTGTTGGCGGGAAACTACAATGAGCAGTTCTTC.

The rearrangement uses TRBV6-1 and TRBJ1-2; possibly TRBD1 for D (5 bases). There are 15 residues in the CDR3. Deletions cut 2 bases from V and 6 bases from J, with 16 bases between. The V gene's germline CDR1 is MNHNS and CDR2 SASEGT. CDR3 DNA: TGTGCCAGCAGTGAATCCTACTCGGGGGGGGATGGCTACACCTTC. Translating it yields CASSESYSGGDGYTF.

This rearrangement joins TRBV15 to TRBJ1-1, with no clear D. The CDR3 sequence is 12 residues long. Germline V lookup: CDR1 LNHNV, CDR2 YYDKDF (reference sequence). V was trimmed by 3 bases and J by 10 bases, leaving 12 bases between them. The CDR3 bases are TGTGCCACCAGCAGCCCTCTCGTCGGAGCTTTCTTT. Its translation is CATSSPLVGAFF.

This chain links TRBV19 with TRBJ1-1, with D possibly being TRBD1 (6 bases). Per germline, CDR1 LNHDA and CDR2 SQIVND (reference sequence). Trimming cost V 0 bases and J 1 base, with 15 bases left between them. This CDR3 has 17 residues. The CDR3 here is CASSIDLLGAGNTEAFF. CDR3 DNA sequence: TGTGCCAGTAGTATAGATCTCTTGGGGGCAGGGAACACTGAAGCTTTCTTT. Based on the CDR3 plus reference TRBV19 and TRBJ1-1, the full variable domain is DGGITQSPKYLFRKEGQNVTLSCEQNLNHDAMYWYRQDPGQGLRLIYYSQIVNDFQKGDIAEGYSVSREKKESFPLTVTSAQKNPTAFYLCASSIDLLGAGNTEAFFGQGTRLTVV.

The chain couples TRBV27 to TRBJ2-7, with 7 positions matching TRBD1. The CDR3 is made up of 15 amino acids. After removal of 3 bases from V and 1 base from J, the junction contained 6 bases not matched to a gene. CDR1 is MNHEY, CDR2 SMNVEV, per germline (reference sequence). CDR3 residues: CASSLGQLRSYEQYF. CDR3 DNA sequence: TGTGCCAGCAGTTTGGGACAGCTGAGGTCCTACGAGCAGTACTTC.

V usage is TRBV29-1 and J usage is TRBJ1-4, with D hard to call. This CDR3 is built from 13 residues. Germline assignment: CDR1 SQVTM and CDR2 ANQGSEA. Here the CDR3 DNA reads TGCAGTGTTAGGTTGCGGTTTAATGAAAAACTGTTTTTT. Protein sequence: CSVRLRFNEKLFF.

The chain couples TRBV28 to TRBJ1-2; no definite D call. CDR1 and CDR2 from the germline V gene are MDHEN and SYDVKM. The CDR3 has 16 residues. V lost 3 bases and J lost 4, with 18 bases in between. The CDR3 DNA reads TGTGCCAGCAGTTTCCCACGGAGCACTATAACCTATGGCTACACCTTC. Translated, it gives CASSFPRSTITYGYTF.

This clone appeared once. The V call is TRBV7-8, the J call TRBJ1-5, with a tentative D call TRBD1 (6 bases). This CDR3 contains 15 residues. The ends were cut back, 1 base at V and 0 bases at J, with 7 bases in the middle. CDR1 is SGHVS, CDR2 FQNEAQ, per germline. The CDR3 region is CASSLDRVSNQPQHF. Written as DNA, the CDR3 is TGTGCCAGCAGCTTAGACAGGGTTAGCAATCAGCCCCAGCATTTT. Full variable domain (missing parts from reference TRBV7-8 and TRBJ1-5): GAGVSQSPRYKVAKRGQDVALRCDPISGHVSLFWYQQALGQGPEFLTYFQNEAQLDKSGLPSDRFFAERPEGSVSTLKIQRTQQEDSAVYLCASSLDRVSNQPQHFGDGTRLSIL.

The V and J genes are TRBV7-9 and TRBJ2-7; D not resolved. The germline V and J ends were trimmed by 2 bases and 5 bases, with 10 bases remaining between them. The CDR3 is made up of 13 amino acids. CDR1 SEHNR and CDR2 FQNEAQ come from the germline V gene (reference sequence). The CDR3 nucleotides read TGTGCCAGCAGCTTACCTCGAGAGCACGAGCAGTACTTC. This translates into CASSLPREHEQYF.

The CDR3 DNA reads as TGTGCCAGCAGCTCGGACAGGAAAGGAAACACCATATATTTT. It translates to CASSSDRKGNTIYF. V is TRBV6-2 or TRBV6-3 and J is TRBJ1-3; 7 bases agree with TRBD1. The CDR3 is made up of 14 amino acids. Germline CDR1 MNHEY, CDR2 SVGEGT. The V segment lost 6 bases and the J segment 4 bases; nucleotides outside the gene matches: 6.

This clone was counted a few times. The chain recombines TRBV5-1 with TRBJ2-6, with 9 bases that match TRBD2. CDR1 is SGHRS and CDR2 is YFSETQ in the germline V gene. The CDR3 has 16 amino acids. The V gene end was trimmed by 4 bases and the J gene end by 6 bases; junction bases not matched to a gene: 8. The CDR3: CASSLAGLPMANVLTF. CDR3 coding DNA: TGCGCCAGCAGCCTAGCGGGACTGCCTATGGCCAACGTCCTGACTTTC.